Following are 2 T cell receptor beta chains from one sample sequenced in a study of post-analysis software for immune sequencing data. Whole-study findings and limits: Five or six TRBV segments appeared more often in patients than in controls, and TRBV5-6, TRBV5-1 and TRBV20-1 were among these.

Their antigens are not known. Unique-molecular-identifier-tagged TCR beta cDNA libraries were used. Each CDR3 protein is one row after TCRdb ran MiXCR on the PCR reads. The profile shows around 700,000 distinct CDR3 sequences, over 45% of them singletons. Sample: blood. The receptors originated from a girl aged 2 to 10 with multiple sclerosis.

The V and J genes are TRBV5-1 and TRBJ2-7; possibly TRBD1 or TRBD2 for D (5 bases each). CDR1 is SGHRS, CDR2 YFSETQ, per germline. CDR3 length: 14 amino acids. The V end lost 0 bases, the J end lost 6 bases, and 13 bases lay between the germline ends. The CDR3 coding sequence is TGCGCCAGCAGCTTGGGGGGGAGCCGGGGCGAGCAGTACTTC. This encodes CASSLGGSRGEQYF.

The chain is built from TRBV6-5 and TRBJ1-2; TRBD1 is a possible D gene (6 bases). The V gene lost 0 bases and the J gene lost 8 bases, with 19 bases spanning the gap. This CDR3 spans 16 amino acids. The germline CDR1 and CDR2 sequences are MNHEY and SVGAGI. The CDR3 sequence is CASSYSLTGGTRGYTF. CDR3 DNA: TGTGCCAGCAGTTACTCGCTAACGGGGGGCACGAGGGGCTACACCTTC.